This T cell receptor (beta chain) is from a study of OX40 agonist ivuxolimab in advanced cancers. Across the study: Patients got intravenous ivuxolimab at 0.01 to 10 mg/kg every 2 weeks. General study findings and limits: The study observed clonal expansion of CD4+ and CD8+ blood T cells by week 6 at 0.1 to 3.0 mg/kg.

Trimming stripped 3 bases from V and 8 bases from J, with 15 bases between. This CDR3 contains 14 residues. From germline, CDR1 is SGHTS and CDR2 YDEGEE. Comment on this clone: Antigen: not known.

It was autoimmune disease history or systemic immunosuppression that excluded patients. Profiled with immunoSEQ multiplex PCR; TCRdb holds only in-frame clones, not every one. The table shows tens of thousands of clones, with approximately 94% occurring only once. The sequence was obtained from an adult with an advanced solid tumor such as melanoma, head and neck, liver or kidney cancer. Sample: CD4+ or CD8+ T cells sorted from blood, taken in a trial of the OX40 agonist ivuxolimab. The chain recombines TRBV5-8 with TRBJ2-4; a possible D gene is TRBD2 (6 bases). The CDR3 region is CASSWRGIQDIQYF. For the CDR3, the DNA is TGTGCCAGCAGCTGGCGGGGCATCCAAGACATTCAGTACTTC.